This is a list of T cell receptor beta chains from one sample in a study of spatial heterogeneity in lung cancer. TCRdb re-analysed the 5' RACE reads in MiXCR, keeping a single row per CDR3 protein. The table shows about 24,000 distinct CDR3 sequences, with roughly 3% occurring only once. The source material was PBMCs, sampled at surgery. All receptors derive from a female donor with early-stage non-small cell lung cancer. CDR3s include the opening cysteine and the closing phenylalanine or tryptophan. A D gene is named only where the DNA matches it firmly. Some rows mark clone size as missing; the rest say once, few, many or name a class of expanded clone.

D,V,J,size,CDR3,DNA
NA,TRBV25-1,TRBJ1-2,many,CASSLTNGYTF,TGTGCCAGCAGCCTTACCAACGGCTACACCTTC
NA,TRBV5-1,TRBJ2-1,many,CASSFTSPSSYNEQFF,TGCGCCAGCAGCTTTACTAGTCCAAGCTCCTACAATGAGCAGTTCTTC
NA,TRBV29-1,TRBJ2-3,many,CSVEVDNRPDTQYF,TGCAGCGTTGAGGTGGACAATAGACCAGATACGCAGTATTTT
NA,TRBV28,TRBJ1-5,many,CASARQSTSNQPQHF,TGTGCCAGTGCTCGACAGTCGACTAGCAATCAGCCCCAGCATTTT
TRBD2,TRBV4-1,TRBJ2-1,medium-sized,CASRRAGVVNEQFF,TGCGCCAGCCGTCGGGCGGGAGTGGTCAATGAGCAGTTCTTC
NA,TRBV20-1,TRBJ2-7,many,CSARESSYEQYF,TGCAGTGCTAGAGAGAGCTCCTACGAGCAGTACTTC
TRBD1,TRBV4-1,TRBJ2-7,many,CASSHFPGQGAYEQYF,TGCGCCAGCAGCCATTTTCCGGGACAGGGGGCTTACGAGCAGTACTTC
TRBD2,TRBV18,TRBJ2-5,many,CASSPPGGPETQYF,TGTGCCAGCTCACCCCCGGGAGGGCCGGAGACCCAGTACTTC
TRBD2,TRBV7-8,TRBJ2-5,few,CASSTPSGRRETQYF,TGTGCCAGCAGCACGCCTAGCGGGAGGAGAGAGACCCAGTACTTC
NA,TRBV12-3/TRBV12-4,TRBJ2-7,many,CASSLRLGYEQYF,TGTGCCAGCAGCCTTAGGTTAGGCTACGAGCAGTACTTC
NA,TRBV24-1,TRBJ2-2,many,CATSEKTWFGTGELFF,TGTGCCACCAGTGAAAAGACCTGGTTCGGCACCGGGGAGCTGTTTTTT
NA,TRBV4-1,TRBJ2-6,medium-sized,CASSLTLTGANVLTF,TGCGCCAGCAGCCTTACCTTGACGGGGGCCAACGTCCTGACTTTC
TRBD1,TRBV7-9,TRBJ1-1,few,CASSPTEGTGRTEAFF,TGTGCCAGCAGCCCTACTGAGGGGACAGGGAGGACTGAAGCTTTCTTT
TRBD1,TRBV28,TRBJ2-6,many,CASSWTGPLGFGANVLTF,TGTGCCAGCAGTTGGACAGGACCTCTGGGGTTTGGGGCCAACGTCCTGACTTTC
TRBD1,TRBV19,TRBJ2-1,many,CASSKTGGRSYNEQFF,TGTGCCAGTAGTAAAACAGGGGGCAGGTCCTACAATGAGCAGTTCTTC
NA,TRBV27,TRBJ1-1,many,CASLSPHLNTEAFF,TGTGCCAGCCTCTCCCCTCACCTGAACACTGAAGCTTTCTTT
TRBD1,TRBV7-2,TRBJ2-7,many,CASSSGTGYYEQYF,TGTGCCAGCAGCTCCGGGACAGGTTACTACGAGCAGTACTTC
NA,TRBV15,TRBJ2-3,many,CATSRELPGTPTDTQYF,TGTGCCACCAGCAGAGAGTTGCCCGGGACCCCCACAGATACGCAGTATTTT
TRBD2,TRBV12-3/TRBV12-4,TRBJ2-5,many,CASSSSGRAQETQYF,TGTGCCAGCAGTTCTAGCGGGAGGGCGCAAGAGACCCAGTACTTC
NA,TRBV5-1,TRBJ2-1,many,CASSLAMDNEQFF,TGCGCCAGCAGCTTGGCCATGGACAATGAGCAGTTCTTC
NA,TRBV7-9,TRBJ1-4,NA,CASTRTSSDEKLFF,TGTGCCAGCACTCGGACAAGTAGTGATGAAAAACTGTTTTTT
NA,TRBV5-6,TRBJ2-2,many,CASSLGQFRTGELFF,TGTGCCAGCAGCTTGGGACAGTTTCGGACCGGGGAGCTGTTTTTT
TRBD2,TRBV24-1,TRBJ2-1,many,CATSDGPGLGHSVF,TGTGCCACCAGTGATGGGCCGGGACTAGGGCACTCGGTCTTC
NA,TRBV5-1,TRBJ2-2,many,CASSPVSGRLSGELFF,TGCGCCAGCAGCCCCGTGAGCGGGCGGTTATCCGGGGAGCTGTTTTTT
TRBD2,TRBV6-5,TRBJ2-5,many,CASSHPTSGKETQYF,TGTGCCAGCAGTCACCCGACTAGCGGGAAAGAGACCCAGTACTTC
TRBD1,TRBV27,TRBJ1-5,few,CASSSAGTGLIDSNQPQHF,TGTGCCAGCAGTTCAGCCGGGACAGGGCTAATAGATAGCAATCAGCCCCAGCATTTT
NA,TRBV6-6,TRBJ2-3,many,CASSQYTDTQYF,TGTGCCAGCTCACAATACACAGATACGCAGTATTTT
TRBD1,TRBV19,TRBJ2-1,NA,CASSMGGQGYEQFF,TGTGCCAGTAGTATGGGAGGACAGGGCTATGAGCAGTTCTTC
NA,TRBV21-1,TRBJ1-1,many,CASSKKGATAARIAFF,TGTGCCAGCAGCAAGAAGGGGGCCACAGCTGCACGAATTGCTTTCTTT
NA,TRBV18,TRBJ2-5,many,CASSPQRQETQYF,TGTGCCAGCTCACCACAGAGGCAAGAGACCCAGTACTTC
NA,TRBV18,TRBJ2-5,many,CASSPAGVGSETQYF,TGTGCCAGCTCACCCGCCGGGGTGGGGTCAGAGACCCAGTACTTC
TRBD1,TRBV3-1,TRBJ2-5,many,CASSYAQGQGGAQYF,TGTGCCAGCAGCTATGCCCAGGGACAGGGTGGGGCCCAGTACTTC
TRBD2,TRBV5-5,TRBJ2-7,NA,CASELGLAGYEQYF,TGTGCCAGCGAGCTAGGGCTAGCGGGTTACGAGCAGTACTTC
NA,TRBV5-1,TRBJ2-2,many,CASKTTVGVGELFF,TGCGCCAGCAAAACTACCGTTGGGGTTGGGGAGCTGTTTTTT
NA,TRBV7-9,TRBJ2-5,many,CASSLSGAETQYF,TGTGCCAGCAGCTTATCAGGGGCGGAGACCCAGTACTTC
NA,TRBV14,TRBJ2-7,many,CASSQDSYEQYF,TGTGCCAGCAGCCAAGACTCCTACGAGCAGTACTTC
TRBD1,TRBV7-8,TRBJ2-3,many,CASSLNRDSTDTQYF,TGTGCCAGCAGCTTGAACCGGGACAGTACAGATACGCAGTATTTT
NA,TRBV28,TRBJ2-5,medium-sized,CASSLEGETQYF,TGTGCCAGCAGTTTAGAAGGCGAGACCCAGTACTTC
NA,TRBV5-1,TRBJ2-5,many,CASSPVREETQYF,TGCGCCAGCAGCCCTGTCAGGGAGGAGACCCAGTACTTC
TRBD1,TRBV28,TRBJ1-5,many,CASINTGVGNQPQHF,TGTGCCAGCATCAATACAGGGGTTGGAAATCAGCCCCAGCATTTT
TRBD2,TRBV5-1,TRBJ2-5,few,CASRGSWEGQETQYF,TGCGCCAGCAGGGGATCGTGGGAGGGCCAAGAGACCCAGTACTTC
NA,TRBV6-5,TRBJ2-3,many,CASSYRTGPTDTQYF,TGTGCCAGCAGTTACCGTACTGGTCCCACAGATACGCAGTATTTT
TRBD1,TRBV27,TRBJ1-5,many,CASSFQGDDQPQHF,TGTGCCAGCAGTTTTCAGGGGGATGATCAGCCCCAGCATTTT
NA,TRBV7-2,TRBJ2-5,many,CASSLPPSRETQYF,TGTGCCAGCAGCTTACCCCCGAGCCGAGAGACCCAGTACTTC
NA,TRBV10-3,TRBJ2-7,many,CAISETDSPGEQYF,TGTGCCATCAGTGAAACAGACTCCCCGGGCGAGCAGTACTTC